These 4 T cell receptor beta chains came from one sample sequenced in a study of blood T cell repertoires in COVID-19. Clones were sequenced by immunoSEQ multiplex PCR, and TCRdb holds only the in-frame ones, with some missing. The repertoire consists of about 310,000 clones, with around 89% occurring once and the leading ten covering approximately 4%. The source material was PBMCs or T cells enriched from blood (not recorded which). All receptors derive from a young woman with acute COVID-19.

Only one count was recorded for this clone. The chain joins TRBV28 to TRBJ1-4; maybe TRBD1 (5 bases). Germline V gene sequence: CDR1 MDHEN, CDR2 SYDVKM. Deletions cut 5 bases from V and 3 bases from J, with 10 bases between. CDR3 length: 14 amino acids. CDR3 in DNA: TGTGCCAGCAGTAGACAGTTAGCTAATGAAAAACTGTTTTTT. As protein: CASSRQLANEKLFF.

The chain employs TRBV2 and TRBJ2-1; 8 bases are shared with TRBD1. CDR3 length: 11 amino acids. With 6 bases clipped from V and 14 bases from J, the junction kept 6 bases outside the gene matches. Germline CDR1 is SNHLY and CDR2 is FYNNEI. The chain's CDR3 is CASRTGAVEFF. The CDR3, as DNA: TGTGCCAGCAGGACAGGGGCGGTCGAGTTCTTC.

The CDR3 region is CASGGSGSPKQETQYF. The CDR3, as DNA: TGCGCCAGCGGGGGGAGCGGGAGCCCCAAACAAGAGACCCAGTACTTC. This chain connects TRBV5-1 to TRBJ2-5; 8 bases map to TRBD2. Losses at the gene ends were 7 bases for V and 2 bases for J; bases not matched to a gene: 13. The CDR3 has 16 residues. CDR1 and CDR2 from the germline V gene are SGHRS and YFSETQ. The variable domain in full, completed from reference TRBV5-1 and TRBJ2-5, reads KAGVTQTPRYLIKTRGQQVTLSCSPISGHRSVSWYQQTPGQGLQFLFEYFSETQRNKGNFPGRFSGRQFSNSRSEMNVSTLELGDSALYLCASGGSGSPKQETQYFGPGTRLLVL.

The V call is TRBV5-1, the J call TRBJ1-2; 9 bases line up with TRBD1. CDR1 is SGHRS and CDR2 is YFSETQ in the germline V gene. The CDR3 extends over 13 amino acids. J was trimmed by 6 bases and V by 5 bases; bases with no gene match: 5. The CDR3: CASSTGQGDGYTF. The DNA for the CDR3 is TGCGCCAGCAGTACGGGACAGGGTGATGGCTACACCTTC.